The clone carrying this T cell receptor beta chain was detected a few times. The data belong to a study of blood T cell repertoires in COVID-19. Study context: PBMCs, B-cell-depleted T cells, or T cells were the source of the cDNA or gDNA that made up the material.

The germline CDR1 and CDR2 sequences are SGHDT and YYEEEE. The CDR3 is 15 amino acids. The V and J ends lost 2 bases and 1 base respectively, with 12 bases between them. Per the original data handling: Cell counts per sample came from amplifying reference gene primers. Method: immunoSEQ multiplex PCR; TCRdb's copy keeps in-frame clones and lacks some. That table is the source of V, J and clone size, and D and trimming were worked out from the DNA. The sample holds about 150,000 clones, nearly 85% seen once. The specimen was peripheral blood. The J gene is TRBJ1-2, the V gene TRBV5-6; D gene ambiguous. The sequence came from a human donor in a cohort sampled during active COVID-19. This chain's CDR3 is CASSLRQSFNYGYTF. In DNA form, the CDR3 reads TGTGCCAGCAGCTTAAGACAAAGTTTTAACTATGGCTACACCTTC. Filled out from reference TRBV5-6 and TRBJ1-2, the complete variable domain reads DAGVTQSPTHLIKTRGQQVTLRCSPKSGHDTVSWYQQALGQGPQFIFQYYEEEERQRGNFPDRFSGHQFPNYSSELNVNALLLGDSALYLCASSLRQSFNYGYTFGSGTRLTVV.